A single T cell receptor beta chain is shown here with its context. With V trimmed by 5 bases and J by 4 bases, 10 bases remained unmatched. Germline V gene data show CDR1 as SGHTA and CDR2 as FQGNSA. The CDR3 runs 15 residues. Only in-frame clones appear in the TCRdb table, and some are missing; sequencing was by immunoSEQ multiplex PCR. The repertoire holds under 75,000 clones, 80% seen once, with roughly 18% in the top ten. The data belong to a study of blood T cell repertoires in COVID-19. Sequences were obtained from peripheral blood. V usage is TRBV7-2 and J usage is TRBJ2-7; 8 positions match TRBD2. The origin of this receptor is a man between 70 and 80 years old who had recovered from COVID-19. CDR3 coding DNA: TGTGCCAGCAGCCGGCTCCCGGGGGGGGGTTACGAGCAGTACTTC. It is translated as CASSRLPGGGYEQYF.